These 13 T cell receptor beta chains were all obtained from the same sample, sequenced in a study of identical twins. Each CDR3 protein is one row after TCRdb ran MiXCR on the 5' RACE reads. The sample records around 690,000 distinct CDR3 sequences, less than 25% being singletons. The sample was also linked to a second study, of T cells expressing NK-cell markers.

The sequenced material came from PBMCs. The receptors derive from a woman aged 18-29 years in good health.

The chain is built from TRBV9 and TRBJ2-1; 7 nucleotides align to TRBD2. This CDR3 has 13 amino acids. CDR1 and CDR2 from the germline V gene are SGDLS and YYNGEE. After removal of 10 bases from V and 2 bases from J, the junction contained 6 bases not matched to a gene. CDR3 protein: CASRGGTYNEQFF. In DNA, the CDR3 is TGTGCCTCTCGCGGGGGTACCTACAATGAGCAGTTCTTC. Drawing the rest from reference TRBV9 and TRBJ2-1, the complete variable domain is DSGVTQTPKHLITATGQRVTLRCSPRSGDLSVYWYQQSLDQGLQFLIQYYNGEERAKGNILERFSAQQFPDLHSELNLSSLELGDSALYFCASRGGTYNEQFFGPGTRLTVL.

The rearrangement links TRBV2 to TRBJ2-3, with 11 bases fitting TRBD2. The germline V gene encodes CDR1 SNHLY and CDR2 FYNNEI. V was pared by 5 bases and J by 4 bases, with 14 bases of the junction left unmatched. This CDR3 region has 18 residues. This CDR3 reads CASSSIHPVLAGADTQYF. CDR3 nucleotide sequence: TGTGCCAGCAGTAGTATCCACCCTGTACTAGCGGGGGCAGATACGCAGTATTTT.

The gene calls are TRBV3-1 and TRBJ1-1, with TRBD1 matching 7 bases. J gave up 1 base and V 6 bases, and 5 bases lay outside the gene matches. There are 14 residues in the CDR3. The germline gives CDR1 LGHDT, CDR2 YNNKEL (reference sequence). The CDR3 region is CASRGTAGNTEAFF. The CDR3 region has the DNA TGTGCCAGCAGGGGGACAGCCGGGAACACTGAAGCTTTCTTT.

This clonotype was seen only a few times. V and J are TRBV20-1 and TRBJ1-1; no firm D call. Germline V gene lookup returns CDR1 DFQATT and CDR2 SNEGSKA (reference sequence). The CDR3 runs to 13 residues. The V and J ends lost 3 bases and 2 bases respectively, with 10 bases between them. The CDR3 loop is CSASTTFNTEAFF. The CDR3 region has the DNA TGCAGTGCTAGTACTACTTTCAACACTGAAGCTTTCTTT.

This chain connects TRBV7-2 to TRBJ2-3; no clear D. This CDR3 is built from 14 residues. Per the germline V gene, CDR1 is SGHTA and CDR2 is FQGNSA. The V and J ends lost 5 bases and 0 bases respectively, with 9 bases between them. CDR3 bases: TGTGCCAGCAGCACTTGGCCCAGCACAGATACGCAGTATTTT. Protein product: CASSTWPSTDTQYF.

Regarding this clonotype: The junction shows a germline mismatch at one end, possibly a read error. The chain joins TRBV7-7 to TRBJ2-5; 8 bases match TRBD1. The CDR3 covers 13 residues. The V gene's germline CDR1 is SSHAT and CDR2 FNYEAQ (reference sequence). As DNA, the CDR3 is TGTGCTAGCAGCCTCGGACAGGGATGGACCCAGTACTTC. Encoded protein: CASSLGQGWTQYF.

The CDR3 here is CASSVGSTNTQYF. CDR3 nucleotides: TGTGCCAGCAGCGTAGGCTCTACCAATACGCAGTATTTT. The rearrangement uses TRBV9 and TRBJ2-3, with D uncertain. The germline gives CDR1 SGDLS, CDR2 YYNGEE. This CDR3 spans 13 amino acids. The V and J ends lost 0 bases and 7 bases respectively, with 9 bases between them.

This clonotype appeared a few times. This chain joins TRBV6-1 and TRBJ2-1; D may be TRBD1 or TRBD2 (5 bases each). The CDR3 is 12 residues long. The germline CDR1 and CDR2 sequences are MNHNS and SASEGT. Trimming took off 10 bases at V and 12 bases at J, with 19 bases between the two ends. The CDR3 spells CATHRGPWAQFF. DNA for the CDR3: TGTGCCACTCACCGGGGCCCATGGGCGCAGTTCTTC.

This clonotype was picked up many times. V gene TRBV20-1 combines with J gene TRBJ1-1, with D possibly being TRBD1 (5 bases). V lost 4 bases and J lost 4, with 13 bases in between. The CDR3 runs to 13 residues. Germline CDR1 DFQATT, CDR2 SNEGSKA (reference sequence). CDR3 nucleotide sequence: TGCAGTGCTAATAGACTTGGGGGCACTGAAGCTTTCTTT. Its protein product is CSANRLGGTEAFF.

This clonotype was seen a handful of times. The CDR3 region has the DNA TGTGCCAGCAGCCAAGATAGAGGGTTTCATTCACCCCTCCACTTT. Its translation is CASSQDRGFHSPLHF. The chain combines TRBV14 with TRBJ1-6; D is unresolved. V shed 0 bases and J shed 8 bases, with 11 bases lying between them. The CDR3 is 15 amino acids. CDR1 SGHDN and CDR2 FVKESK come from the germline V gene. Full variable domain (rest looked up from reference TRBV14 and TRBJ1-6): EAGVTQFPSHSVIEKGQTVTLRCDPISGHDNLYWYRRVMGKEIKFLLHFVKESKQDESGMPNNRFLAERTGGTYSTLKVQPAELEDSGVYFCASSQDRGFHSPLHFGNGTRLTVT.

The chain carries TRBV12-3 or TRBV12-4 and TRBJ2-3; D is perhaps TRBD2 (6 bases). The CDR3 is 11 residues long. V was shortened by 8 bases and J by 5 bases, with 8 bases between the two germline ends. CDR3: CASGRKDTQYF. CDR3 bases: TGTGCCAGCGGGAGGAAAGATACGCAGTATTTT.

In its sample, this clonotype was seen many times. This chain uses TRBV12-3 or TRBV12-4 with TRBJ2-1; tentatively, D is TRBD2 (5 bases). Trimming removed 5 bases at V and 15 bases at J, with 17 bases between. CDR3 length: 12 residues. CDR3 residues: CASSTGPRGAFF. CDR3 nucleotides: TGTGCCAGCAGTACCGGGCCCCGGGGTGCGTTCTTC.

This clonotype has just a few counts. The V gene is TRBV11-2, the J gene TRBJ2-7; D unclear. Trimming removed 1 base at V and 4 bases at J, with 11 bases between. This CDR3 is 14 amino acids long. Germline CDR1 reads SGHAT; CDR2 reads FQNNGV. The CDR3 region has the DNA TGTGCCAGCAGCTTAGTCTTAAATGAGTACGAGCAGTACTTC. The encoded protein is CASSLVLNEYEQYF. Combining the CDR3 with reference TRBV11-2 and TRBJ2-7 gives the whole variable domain EAGVAQSPRYKIIEKRQSVAFWCNPISGHATLYWYQQILGQGPKLLIQFQNNGVVDDSQLPKDRFSAERLKGVDSTLKIQPAKLEDSAVYLCASSLVLNEYEQYFGPGTRLTVT.